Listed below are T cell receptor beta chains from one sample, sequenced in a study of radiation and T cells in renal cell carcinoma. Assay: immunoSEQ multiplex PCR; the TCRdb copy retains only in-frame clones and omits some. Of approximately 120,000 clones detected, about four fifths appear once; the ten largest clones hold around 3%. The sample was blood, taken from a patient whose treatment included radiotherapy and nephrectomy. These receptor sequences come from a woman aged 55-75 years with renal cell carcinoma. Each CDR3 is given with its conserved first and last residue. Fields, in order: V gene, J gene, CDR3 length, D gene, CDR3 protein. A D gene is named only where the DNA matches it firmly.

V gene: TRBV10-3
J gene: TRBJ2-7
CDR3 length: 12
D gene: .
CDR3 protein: CAIGTDPYEQYF

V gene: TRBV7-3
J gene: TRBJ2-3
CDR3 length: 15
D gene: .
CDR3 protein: CASSRGGLTTDTQYF

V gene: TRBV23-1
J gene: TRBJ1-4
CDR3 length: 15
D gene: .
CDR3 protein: CASSQSKDSYEKLFF

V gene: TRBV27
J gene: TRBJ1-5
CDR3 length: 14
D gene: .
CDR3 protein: CASALTGGNQPQHF

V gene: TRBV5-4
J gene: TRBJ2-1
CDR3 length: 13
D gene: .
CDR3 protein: CASRPDSYNEQFF

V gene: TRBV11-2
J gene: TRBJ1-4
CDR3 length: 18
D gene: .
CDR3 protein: CASSPKPVGHLQKEKLFF

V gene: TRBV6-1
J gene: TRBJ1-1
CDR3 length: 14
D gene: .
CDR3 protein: CASRWAFMNTEAFF

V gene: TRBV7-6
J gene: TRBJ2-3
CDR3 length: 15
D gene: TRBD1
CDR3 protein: CASSDRGPSTDTQYF

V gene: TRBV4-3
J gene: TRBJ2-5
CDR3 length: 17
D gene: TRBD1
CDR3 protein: CASSPAILRQGRETQYF

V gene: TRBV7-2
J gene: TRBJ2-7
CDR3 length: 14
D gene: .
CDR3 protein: CASSLGLISYEQYF

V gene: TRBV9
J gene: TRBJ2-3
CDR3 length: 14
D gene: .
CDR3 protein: CASSVGSGTDTQYF

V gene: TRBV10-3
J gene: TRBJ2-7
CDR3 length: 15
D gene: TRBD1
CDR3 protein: CAISGSGQGSDEQYF

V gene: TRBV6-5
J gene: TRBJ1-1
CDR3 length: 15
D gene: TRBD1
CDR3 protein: CASSYSWTGSTEAFF

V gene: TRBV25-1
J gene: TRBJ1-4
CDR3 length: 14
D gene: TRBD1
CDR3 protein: CASSRQGPYEKLFF

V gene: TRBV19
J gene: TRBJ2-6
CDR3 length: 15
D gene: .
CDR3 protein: CASSKGDTGANVLTF

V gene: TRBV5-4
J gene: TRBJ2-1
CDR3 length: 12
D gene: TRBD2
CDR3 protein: CASSFRGDEQFF

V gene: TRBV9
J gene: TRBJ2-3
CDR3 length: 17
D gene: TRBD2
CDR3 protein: CASSVETSGRGGDTQYF

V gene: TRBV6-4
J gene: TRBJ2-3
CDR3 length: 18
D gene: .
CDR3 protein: CASSDSSLRGRFTDTQYF

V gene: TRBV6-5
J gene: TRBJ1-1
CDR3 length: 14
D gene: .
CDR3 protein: CASGRQDVGSEAFF

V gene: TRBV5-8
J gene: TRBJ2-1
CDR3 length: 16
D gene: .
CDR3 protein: CASSLVIQSSYNEQFF

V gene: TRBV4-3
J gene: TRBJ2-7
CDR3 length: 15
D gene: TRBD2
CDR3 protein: CASSQDLQGLGEQYF

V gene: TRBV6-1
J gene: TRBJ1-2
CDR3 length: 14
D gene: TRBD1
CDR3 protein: CASSATGGAYGYTF

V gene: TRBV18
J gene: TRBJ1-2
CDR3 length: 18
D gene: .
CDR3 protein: CASSPRPPRGVGDYGYTF

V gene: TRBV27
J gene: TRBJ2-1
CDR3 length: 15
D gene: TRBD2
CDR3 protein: CASSPAGVIKNEQFF

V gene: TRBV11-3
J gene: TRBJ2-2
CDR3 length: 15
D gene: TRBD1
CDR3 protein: CASSPGTANTGELFF

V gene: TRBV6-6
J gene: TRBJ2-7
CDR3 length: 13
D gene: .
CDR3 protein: CASSSADPYEQYF

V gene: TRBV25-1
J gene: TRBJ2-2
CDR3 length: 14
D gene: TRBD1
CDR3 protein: CASTRTGDTGELFF

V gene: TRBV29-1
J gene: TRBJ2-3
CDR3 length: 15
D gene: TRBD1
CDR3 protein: CSVEQAGQGTDTQYF

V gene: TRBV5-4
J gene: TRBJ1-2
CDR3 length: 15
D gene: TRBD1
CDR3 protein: CASSPTGEPNYGYTF

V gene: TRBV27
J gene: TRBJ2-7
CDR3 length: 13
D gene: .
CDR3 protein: CASRLDPIGEQYF

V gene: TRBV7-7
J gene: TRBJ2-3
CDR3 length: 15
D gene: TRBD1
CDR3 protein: CASSSGQGIVDTQYF

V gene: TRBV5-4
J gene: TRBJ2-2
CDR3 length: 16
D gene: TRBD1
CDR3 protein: CASSSRTGGYTGELFF

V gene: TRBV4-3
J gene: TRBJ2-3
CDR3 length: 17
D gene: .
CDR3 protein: CASSQDRPWTSTDTQYF

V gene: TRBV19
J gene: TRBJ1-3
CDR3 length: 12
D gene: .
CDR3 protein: CASTQGVNTIYF

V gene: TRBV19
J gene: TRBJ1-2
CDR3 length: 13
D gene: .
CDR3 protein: CASSMGEGYGYTF

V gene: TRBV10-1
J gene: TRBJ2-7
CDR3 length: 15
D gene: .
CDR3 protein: CASSEARQGSYEQYF

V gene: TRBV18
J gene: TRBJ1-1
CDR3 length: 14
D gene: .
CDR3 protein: CASSPYGRHTEAFF

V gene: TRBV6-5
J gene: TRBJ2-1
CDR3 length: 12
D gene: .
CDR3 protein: CASSPSYNEQFF

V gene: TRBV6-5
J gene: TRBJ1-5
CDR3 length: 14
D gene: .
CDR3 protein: CASSTSRSNQPQHF

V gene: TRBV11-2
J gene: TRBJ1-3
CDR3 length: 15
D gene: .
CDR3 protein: CASSLARGSGNTIYF